These T cell receptor beta chains were read from a single sample in a study of tumor-infiltrating lymphocytes in primary liver carcinoma. MiXCR, applied by TCRdb to the multiplex PCR reads, yields one record per CDR3 protein. The sample includes around 120,000 distinct CDR3 sequences, 55% to 70% of them seen just once. Sequencing input: tumor-adjacent normal liver tissue. These receptor sequences come from a woman aged 55-69 years with primary liver carcinoma and hepatitis B virus infection. Each CDR3 is given with its conserved first and last residue. Each record gives: clone size, D gene, J gene, V gene, CDR3 length, CDR3 DNA, CDR3 protein. The D gene is left open where the match is weak. Rows give clone size only sometimes, using once, few, many, or a class for an expanded clone.

clone size: many
D gene: TRBD1
J gene: TRBJ1-4
V gene: TRBV10-2
CDR3 length: 15
CDR3 DNA: TGCGCCAGCAGGAGAGCAGGGGGCGCACAGGAAAAACTGTTTTTT
CDR3 protein: CASRRAGGAQEKLFF

clone size: -
D gene: TRBD1
J gene: TRBJ1-1
V gene: TRBV5-1
CDR3 length: 16
CDR3 DNA: TGCGCCAGCAGCTTGGGGGGGACAGCCTTGAACAATGTAGCTTTCTTT
CDR3 protein: CASSLGGTALNNVAFF

clone size: many
D gene: -
J gene: TRBJ2-1
V gene: TRBV29-1
CDR3 length: 14
CDR3 DNA: TGCAGCGTCGTACAGGCGAACTCCTACAATGAGCAGTTCTTC
CDR3 protein: CSVVQANSYNEQFF

clone size: -
D gene: TRBD2
J gene: TRBJ2-1
V gene: TRBV29-1
CDR3 length: 14
CDR3 DNA: TGCAGCATCGTCGGGACTAGCGGGAGAAATGGGCAGTTCTTC
CDR3 protein: CSIVGTSGRNGQFF

clone size: -
D gene: TRBD2
J gene: TRBJ2-5
V gene: TRBV29-1
CDR3 length: 11
CDR3 DNA: TGTAGTAAGGCGGGGGGGGAGACCCAGTACTTC
CDR3 protein: CSKAGGETQYF

clone size: -
D gene: TRBD2
J gene: TRBJ2-5
V gene: TRBV5-1
CDR3 length: 16
CDR3 DNA: TGCGCCCGCAGCTTGGGAGTAGCGGGAGGAGGAAAGACCCAGTACTTC
CDR3 protein: CARSLGVAGGGKTQYF

clone size: -
D gene: TRBD2
J gene: TRBJ2-3
V gene: TRBV5-4
CDR3 length: 15
CDR3 DNA: TGTGCCAGCAGCTTGGCAGCGGGAATTACGGATATGCAGTATTTT
CDR3 protein: CASSLAAGITDMQYF

clone size: -
D gene: -
J gene: TRBJ1-1
V gene: TRBV2
CDR3 length: 12
CDR3 DNA: TGTGCCAGGGGGCGGGTGAACACTGAAGCTTTCTTT
CDR3 protein: CARGRVNTEAFF

clone size: -
D gene: TRBD2
J gene: TRBJ2-1
V gene: TRBV20-1
CDR3 length: 16
CDR3 DNA: TGCAGTGCTAAGCCCCCGGGACTAGCGGCTACCAATGAGCAGTTCTTC
CDR3 protein: CSAKPPGLAATNEQFF

clone size: many
D gene: -
J gene: TRBJ2-7
V gene: TRBV4-1
CDR3 length: 17
CDR3 DNA: TGCGCCAGCAGCCACCCGTTGACAGAATCTAGGGGGTACGAGCAGTACTTC
CDR3 protein: CASSHPLTESRGYEQYF

clone size: many
D gene: -
J gene: TRBJ2-3
V gene: TRBV6-5
CDR3 length: 15
CDR3 DNA: TGTGCCAGCAGAGGACCAGGTAACGGGATGTATACGCAGTATTTT
CDR3 protein: CASRGPGNGMYTQYF

clone size: few
D gene: -
J gene: TRBJ2-4
V gene: TRBV9
CDR3 length: 13
CDR3 DNA: TGTGCCAGCAGCCCGGAGGCCAAAAACATTCAGTACTTC
CDR3 protein: CASSPEAKNIQYF

clone size: many
D gene: TRBD1
J gene: TRBJ1-2
V gene: TRBV12-3/TRBV12-4
CDR3 length: 17
CDR3 DNA: TGTGCCAGCAGTTTTGGACAGGGGGTACAGATCAACTATGGCTACACCTTC
CDR3 protein: CASSFGQGVQINYGYTF

clone size: -
D gene: TRBD2
J gene: TRBJ2-1
V gene: TRBV11-1
CDR3 length: 16
CDR3 DNA: TGTGTCAGCAACTCCATGCATAGCGGGAGTAGCAATGAGCAGTTCTTC
CDR3 protein: CVSNSMHSGSSNEQFF

clone size: many
D gene: TRBD2
J gene: TRBJ2-7
V gene: TRBV5-1
CDR3 length: 13
CDR3 DNA: TGCGCCAGCAGCTTGTCTAGCGGCTACGAGCAGTACTTC
CDR3 protein: CASSLSSGYEQYF

clone size: many
D gene: -
J gene: TRBJ2-3
V gene: TRBV29-1
CDR3 length: 10
CDR3 DNA: -
CDR3 protein: CSVGRGTRYF

clone size: many
D gene: -
J gene: TRBJ2-1
V gene: TRBV5-6
CDR3 length: 13
CDR3 DNA: TGTGCCAGCAGCTTACGGGGAACCAATGAGCAGTTCTTC
CDR3 protein: CASSLRGTNEQFF

clone size: many
D gene: TRBD2
J gene: TRBJ2-7
V gene: TRBV5-1
CDR3 length: 15
CDR3 DNA: TGCGCCAGCACCCGGGGGGGGACAACATCCTACGAGCAGTACTTC
CDR3 protein: CASTRGGTTSYEQYF

clone size: -
D gene: -
J gene: TRBJ2-7
V gene: TRBV6-5
CDR3 length: 15
CDR3 DNA: TGTCCCAGCAGTACCCCCCGGGACACCCACTACGAGCAGTATTTC
CDR3 protein: CPSSTPRDTHYEQYF

clone size: -
D gene: -
J gene: TRBJ1-1
V gene: TRBV20-1
CDR3 length: 15
CDR3 DNA: TGCAGTGCTAGACCAGTGGTGGCAGGCAACACTGAAGCTTTCTTT
CDR3 protein: CSARPVVAGNTEAFF

clone size: few
D gene: -
J gene: TRBJ2-1
V gene: TRBV11-2
CDR3 length: 14
CDR3 DNA: TGTGCCAGCAGCTTAGCCAGAAGTCTCAATGAGAAGTTCTTC
CDR3 protein: CASSLARSLNEKFF

clone size: -
D gene: TRBD2
J gene: TRBJ2-2
V gene: TRBV11-2
CDR3 length: 18
CDR3 DNA: TGTGTCAGCAGCACGCACGGAGTAGCGGGATCAAACACCGGGGAGCTGTTTTTT
CDR3 protein: CVSSTHGVAGSNTGELFF

clone size: -
D gene: -
J gene: TRBJ2-7
V gene: TRBV5-6
CDR3 length: 15
CDR3 DNA: TGTGCCAGCAGCGCCCACGGGACAAGGCATTACGAGCAGTACTTC
CDR3 protein: CASSAHGTRHYEQYF

clone size: many
D gene: -
J gene: TRBJ1-1
V gene: TRBV5-4
CDR3 length: 12
CDR3 DNA: TGTGCCAGCAGGGGACAGAACACTGAAGCTTTCTTT
CDR3 protein: CASRGQNTEAFF